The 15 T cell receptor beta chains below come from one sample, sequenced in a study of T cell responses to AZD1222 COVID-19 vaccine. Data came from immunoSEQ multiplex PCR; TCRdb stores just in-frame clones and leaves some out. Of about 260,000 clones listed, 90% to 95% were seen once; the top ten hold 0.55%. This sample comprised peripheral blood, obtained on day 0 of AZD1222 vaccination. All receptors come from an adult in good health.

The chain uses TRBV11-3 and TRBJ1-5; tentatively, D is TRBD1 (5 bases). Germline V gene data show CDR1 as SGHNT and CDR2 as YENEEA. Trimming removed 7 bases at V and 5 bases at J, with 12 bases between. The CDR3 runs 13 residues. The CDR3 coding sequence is TGTGCCAGCACCCCGGAAGGGGATCAGCCCCAGCATTTT. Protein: CASTPEGDQPQHF.

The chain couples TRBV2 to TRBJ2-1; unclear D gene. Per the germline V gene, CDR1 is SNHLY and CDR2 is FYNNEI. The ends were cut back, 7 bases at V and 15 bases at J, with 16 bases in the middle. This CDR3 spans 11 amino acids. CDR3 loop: CASTVLTFPFF. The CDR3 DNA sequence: TGTGCCAGCACGGTCTTAACGTTCCCGTTCTTC.

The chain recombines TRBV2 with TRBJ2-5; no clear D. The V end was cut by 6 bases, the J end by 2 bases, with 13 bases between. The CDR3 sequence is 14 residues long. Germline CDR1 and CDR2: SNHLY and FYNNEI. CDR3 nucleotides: TGTGCCAGCAGCCCCGCGGCTAGACAAGAGACCCAGTACTTC. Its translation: CASSPAARQETQYF. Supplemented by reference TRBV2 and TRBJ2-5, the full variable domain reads EPEVTQTPSHQVTQMGQEVILRCVPISNHLYFYWYRQILGQKVEFLVSFYNNEISEKSEIFDDQFSVERPDGSNFTLKIRSTKLEDSAMYFCASSPAARQETQYFGPGTRLLVL.

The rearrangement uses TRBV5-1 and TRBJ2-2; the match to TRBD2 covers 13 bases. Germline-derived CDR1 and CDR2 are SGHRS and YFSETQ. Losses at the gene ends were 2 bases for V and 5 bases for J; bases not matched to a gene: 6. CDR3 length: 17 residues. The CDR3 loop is CASSLAGLAGVTGELFF. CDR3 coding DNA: TGCGCCAGCAGCTTAGCCGGACTAGCGGGAGTGACCGGGGAGCTGTTTTTT.

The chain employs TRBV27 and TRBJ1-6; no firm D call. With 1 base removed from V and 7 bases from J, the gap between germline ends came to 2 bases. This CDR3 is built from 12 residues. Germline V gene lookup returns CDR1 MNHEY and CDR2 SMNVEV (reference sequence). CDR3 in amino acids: CASSLYNSPLHF. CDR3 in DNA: TGTGCCAGCAGTTTATACAATTCACCCCTCCACTTT.

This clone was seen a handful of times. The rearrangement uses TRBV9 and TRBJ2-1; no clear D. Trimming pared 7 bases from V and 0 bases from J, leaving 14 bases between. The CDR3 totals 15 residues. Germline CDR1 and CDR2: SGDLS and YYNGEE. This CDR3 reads CASQEAHGSYNEQFF. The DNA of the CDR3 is TGTGCCAGCCAGGAAGCCCATGGCTCCTACAATGAGCAGTTCTTC. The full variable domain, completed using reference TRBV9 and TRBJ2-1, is DSGVTQTPKHLITATGQRVTLRCSPRSGDLSVYWYQQSLDQGLQFLIQYYNGEERAKGNILERFSAQQFPDLHSELNLSSLELGDSALYFCASQEAHGSYNEQFFGPGTRLTVL.

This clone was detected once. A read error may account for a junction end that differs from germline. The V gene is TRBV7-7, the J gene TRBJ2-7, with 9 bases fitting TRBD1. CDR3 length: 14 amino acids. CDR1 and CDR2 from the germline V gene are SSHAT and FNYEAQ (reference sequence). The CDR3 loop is CASSLGQGNYEQYF. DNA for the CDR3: TGTGCTAGCAGCTTGGGACAGGGTAACTACGAGCAGTACTTC.

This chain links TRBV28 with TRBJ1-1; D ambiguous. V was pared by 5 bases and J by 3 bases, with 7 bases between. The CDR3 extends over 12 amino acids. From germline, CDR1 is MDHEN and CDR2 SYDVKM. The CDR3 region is CASSGVYTEAFF. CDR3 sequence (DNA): TGTGCCAGCAGTGGGGTGTACACTGAAGCTTTCTTT.

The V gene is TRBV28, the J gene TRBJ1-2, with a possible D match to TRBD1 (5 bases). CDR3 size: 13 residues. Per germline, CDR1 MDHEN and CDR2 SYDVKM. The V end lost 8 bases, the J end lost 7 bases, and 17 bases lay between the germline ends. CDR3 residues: CASAMPWGGGYTF. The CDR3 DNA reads TGTGCCAGCGCAATGCCCTGGGGGGGTGGCTACACCTTC.

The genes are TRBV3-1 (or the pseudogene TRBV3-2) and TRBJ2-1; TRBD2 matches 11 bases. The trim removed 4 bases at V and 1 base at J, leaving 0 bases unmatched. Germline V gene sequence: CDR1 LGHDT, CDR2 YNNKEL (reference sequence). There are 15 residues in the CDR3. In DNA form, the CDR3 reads TGTGCCAGCAGCCGACTAGCGGGATCCTACAATGAGCAGTTCTTC. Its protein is CASSRLAGSYNEQFF.

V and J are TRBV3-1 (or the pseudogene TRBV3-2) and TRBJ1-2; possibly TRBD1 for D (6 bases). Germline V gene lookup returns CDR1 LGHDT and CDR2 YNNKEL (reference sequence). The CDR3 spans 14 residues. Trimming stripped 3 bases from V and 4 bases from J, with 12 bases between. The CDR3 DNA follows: TGTGCCAGCAGCCAGAACAGGGATGTCTATGGCTACACCTTC. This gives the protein CASSQNRDVYGYTF.

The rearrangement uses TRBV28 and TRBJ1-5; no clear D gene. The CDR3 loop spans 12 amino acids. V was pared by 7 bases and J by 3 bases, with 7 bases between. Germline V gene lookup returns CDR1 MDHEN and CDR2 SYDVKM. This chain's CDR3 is CASKVSNQPQHF. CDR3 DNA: TGTGCCAGCAAAGTTTCCAATCAGCCCCAGCATTTT.

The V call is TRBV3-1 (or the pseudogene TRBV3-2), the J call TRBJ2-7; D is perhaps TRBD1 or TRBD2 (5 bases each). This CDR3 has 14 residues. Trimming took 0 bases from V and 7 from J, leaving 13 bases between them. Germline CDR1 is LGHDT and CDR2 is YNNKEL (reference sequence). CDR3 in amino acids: CASSQDSGTLEQYF. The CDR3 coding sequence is TGTGCCAGCAGCCAAGATTCTGGGACCTTGGAGCAGTACTTC.

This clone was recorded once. The CDR3 loop is CATQSSQEGYTF. CDR3 nucleotides: TGCGCCACCCAGTCTTCCCAGGAAGGCTACACCTTC. V is TRBV23-1 and J is TRBJ1-2; no clear D gene. TRBV23-1 falls under the ORF class, with uncertain function. This CDR3 is 12 amino acids long. Trimming shortened V by 10 bases and J by 8 bases, and 17 bases separated the two germline ends.

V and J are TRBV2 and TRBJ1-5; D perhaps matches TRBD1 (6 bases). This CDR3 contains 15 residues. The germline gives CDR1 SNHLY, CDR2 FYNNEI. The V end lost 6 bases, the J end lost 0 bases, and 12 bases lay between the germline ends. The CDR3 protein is CASRRDTDSNQPQHF. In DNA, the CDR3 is TGTGCCAGCAGGCGGGACACCGATAGCAATCAGCCCCAGCATTTT.